The 17 T cell receptor beta chains reported below all come from one sample, sequenced in a study of blood T cell repertoires in COVID-19. Produced via immunoSEQ multiplex PCR; TCRdb's table is partial and in-frame only. The sample carries some 130,000 clones, approximately 86% recorded once. Sequencing input: PBMCs or T cells enriched from blood (not recorded which). The receptors derive from a woman in her forties or fifties who had recovered from COVID-19.

The genes are TRBV5-6 and TRBJ1-2; D is possibly TRBD1 (5 bases). This CDR3 comprises 14 residues. From germline, CDR1 is SGHDT and CDR2 YYEEEE. V lost 4 bases to trimming and J lost 8 bases, with 18 bases between them. CDR3 sequence: CASSQGWGEQGYTF. The CDR3 DNA follows: TGTGCCAGCAGCCAAGGATGGGGGGAACAGGGCTACACCTTC.

The chain has TRBV4-1 and TRBJ1-2, with D unresolved. V shed 0 bases and J shed 6 bases, with 14 bases lying between them. The germline V gene has CDR1 MGHRA and CDR2 YSYEKL. This CDR3 is 15 amino acids long. CDR3: CASSQDFNRKNGYTF. In DNA form, the CDR3 reads TGCGCCAGCAGCCAAGATTTCAACAGAAAAAATGGCTACACCTTC.

The chain carries TRBV6-5 and TRBJ2-7, with no clear D. Trimming shortened V by 6 bases and J by 1 base, and 10 bases separated the two germline ends. Germline CDR1 is MNHEY and CDR2 is SVGAGI. The CDR3 has 13 residues. As DNA, the CDR3 is TGTGCCAGCAGCCTGGCAGATTCCTACGAGCAGTACTTC. Translated, it gives CASSLADSYEQYF.

This clone was observed once. V gene TRBV6-5 combines with J gene TRBJ2-7; a possible D gene is TRBD1 (6 bases). The V gene lost 1 base and the J gene lost 7 bases, with 11 bases spanning the gap. Germline loops: CDR1 MNHEY, CDR2 SVGAGI. The CDR3 covers 13 residues. Here the CDR3 reads CASSYFGQGEQYF. Here the CDR3 DNA reads TGTGCCAGCAGTTACTTCGGGCAGGGGGAGCAGTACTTC.

The chain joins TRBV7-8 to TRBJ1-3; D is uncertain. Trimming cost V 2 bases and J 0 bases, with 20 bases left between them. The CDR3 totals 19 residues. Germline CDR1 reads SGHVS; CDR2 reads FQNEAQ. The CDR3 coding sequence is TGTGCCAGCAGCTTACGACCTGGAGGCCTTTTAAGCTCTGGAAACACCATATATTTT. Protein product: CASSLRPGGLLSSGNTIYF.

This clone has just one count. The V and J genes are TRBV4-2 and TRBJ2-6; TRBD1 aligns across 8 bases. Germline V gene data show CDR1 as LGHNA and CDR2 as YNFKEQ. The V and J ends lost 1 base and 3 bases, in that order; junction bases with no gene match: 5. This CDR3 is built from 17 residues. Here the CDR3 reads CASSQGTGPLGANVLTF. The CDR3, as DNA: TGTGCCAGCAGCCAAGGGACAGGGCCCCTTGGGGCCAACGTCCTGACTTTC.

This chain connects TRBV19 to TRBJ2-6; possibly TRBD2 for D (5 bases). The CDR3 is made up of 17 amino acids. Germline lookup yields CDR1 LNHDA and CDR2 SQIVND (reference sequence). Trimming shortened V by 6 bases and J by 1 base, and 16 bases separated the two germline ends. CDR3 in amino acids: CASRRSLWESGANVLTF. CDR3 bases: TGTGCCAGTAGGAGGTCCCTTTGGGAGTCTGGGGCCAACGTCCTGACTTTC.

The chain couples TRBV5-1 to TRBJ2-7; 8 nucleotides align to TRBD1. V was pared by 4 bases and J by 1 base, with 7 bases of the junction left unmatched. Germline loops: CDR1 SGHRS, CDR2 YFSETQ. The CDR3 runs 15 residues. The CDR3 loop reads CASSPGHRGSYEQYF. The CDR3 DNA reads TGCGCCAGCAGCCCGGGACACAGGGGGTCCTACGAGCAGTACTTC. Using reference TRBV5-1 and TRBJ2-7 for the parts outside the CDR3, the full variable domain is KAGVTQTPRYLIKTRGQQVTLSCSPISGHRSVSWYQQTPGQGLQFLFEYFSETQRNKGNFPGRFSGRQFSNSRSEMNVSTLELGDSALYLCASSPGHRGSYEQYFGPGTRLTVT.

J is TRBJ2-3 and V is TRBV5-1; perhaps TRBD2 as D (6 bases). The V gene lost 4 bases and the J gene lost 2 bases, with 14 bases spanning the gap. The CDR3 covers 15 residues. Germline CDR1 and CDR2: SGHRS and YFSETQ. The CDR3 DNA sequence: TGCGCCAGCAGCGGGGGGTCGCTTATCACAGATACGCAGTATTTT. Translating gives CASSGGSLITDTQYF.

This chain connects TRBV11-2 to TRBJ2-1; 7 bases match TRBD1. J lost 0 bases, V lost 5 bases, and 7 bases had no gene match. Germline CDR1 reads SGHAT; CDR2 reads FQNNGV. The CDR3 is made up of 16 amino acids. The CDR3 loop reads CASSRDSPSSYNEQFF. The CDR3 DNA is TGTGCCAGCAGCAGGGACAGCCCGAGCTCCTACAATGAGCAGTTCTTC.

The V and J genes are TRBV6-2 or TRBV6-3 and TRBJ2-3; 13 bases match TRBD2. CDR3 length equals 19 residues. The ends lost 4 bases at V and 2 bases at J; junction bases unmatched: 12. Germline-derived CDR1 and CDR2 are MNHEY and SVGEGT. DNA for the CDR3: TGTGCCAGCAGTTCCGCCACACTAGCGGGGGGGATGAACACAGATACGCAGTATTTT. It translates to CASSSATLAGGMNTDTQYF.

This chain uses TRBV30 with TRBJ1-2, with a tentative D call TRBD1 (6 bases). This CDR3 is 16 amino acids long. Trimming stripped 3 bases from V and 0 bases from J, with 17 bases between. The germline CDR1 and CDR2 sequences are GTSNPN and SVGIG (reference sequence). The CDR3 DNA reads as TGTGCCTGGAGCGCCGGCACAGGGTTAGCTAACTATGGCTACACCTTC. Translating gives CAWSAGTGLANYGYTF.

The chain recombines TRBV5-1 with TRBJ2-2; tentatively, D is TRBD1 (5 bases). This CDR3 contains 15 residues. Germline lookup yields CDR1 SGHRS and CDR2 YFSETQ. Trimming took 0 bases from V and 3 from J, leaving 9 bases between them. CDR3 sequence (DNA): TGCGCCAGCAGCTTGGCCGACAGTTACACCGGGGAGCTGTTTTTT. Translation gives CASSLADSYTGELFF.

The chain uses TRBV3-1 (or the pseudogene TRBV3-2) and TRBJ2-4, with TRBD2 identical over 10 bases. Trimming at V came to 1 base and at J to 1 base, leaving 7 bases not matched to a gene. The CDR3 is 18 residues long. Germline V gives CDR1 LGHDT, CDR2 YNNKEL (reference sequence). DNA of the CDR3: TGTGCCAGCAGCCAAGGGCTAGCGGGGGCCGGGGCCAAAAACATTCAGTACTTC. Translation gives CASSQGLAGAGAKNIQYF.

V gene TRBV6-1 combines with J gene TRBJ2-3, with TRBD1 matching over 7 bases. The CDR3 length is 16 residues. Trimming removed 6 bases from V and 0 bases from J; junction bases left unmatched: 9. Germline-derived CDR1 and CDR2 are MNHNS and SASEGT. CDR3 region: CASRETPGQSTDTQYF. The CDR3 region has the DNA TGTGCCAGCAGAGAAACCCCGGGACAGAGCACAGATACGCAGTATTTT.

This clone was seen a handful of times. CDR3 bases: TGTGCCAGCAGATTGGTTGGCCTGAACACTGAAGCTTTCTTT. Encoded protein: CASRLVGLNTEAFF. The chain uses TRBV3-1 (or the pseudogene TRBV3-2) and TRBJ1-1, with unresolved D. The ends were cut back, 6 bases at V and 0 bases at J, with 11 bases in the middle. Germline loops: CDR1 LGHDT, CDR2 YNNKEL (reference sequence). The CDR3 consists of 14 residues.

V and J are TRBV7-9 and TRBJ2-7, with 10 nucleotides matching TRBD1. Germline V gene lookup returns CDR1 SEHNR and CDR2 FQNEAQ (reference sequence). This CDR3 is built from 15 residues. J was trimmed by 1 base and V by 5 bases; bases with no gene match: 5. The CDR3 DNA reads TGTGCCAGCAGCAGAACGGGACAGGGGTCCTACGAGCAGTACTTC. Its protein product is CASSRTGQGSYEQYF.